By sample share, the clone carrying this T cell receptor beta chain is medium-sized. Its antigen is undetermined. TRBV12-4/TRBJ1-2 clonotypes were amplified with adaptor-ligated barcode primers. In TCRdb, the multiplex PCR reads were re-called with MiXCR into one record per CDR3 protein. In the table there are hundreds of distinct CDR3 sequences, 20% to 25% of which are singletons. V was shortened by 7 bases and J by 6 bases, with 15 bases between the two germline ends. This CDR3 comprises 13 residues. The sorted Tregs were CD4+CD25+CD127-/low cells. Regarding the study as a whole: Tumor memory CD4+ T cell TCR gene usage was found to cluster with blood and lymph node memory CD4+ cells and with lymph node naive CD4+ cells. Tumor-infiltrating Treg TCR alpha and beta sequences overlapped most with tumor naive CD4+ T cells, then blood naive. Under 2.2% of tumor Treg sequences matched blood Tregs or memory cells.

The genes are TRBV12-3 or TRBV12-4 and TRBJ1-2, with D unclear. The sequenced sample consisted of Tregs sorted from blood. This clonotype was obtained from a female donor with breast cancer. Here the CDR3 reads CASINIQENGYTF. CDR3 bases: TGTGCCAGCATTAACATCCAGGAGAATGGCTACACCTTC.